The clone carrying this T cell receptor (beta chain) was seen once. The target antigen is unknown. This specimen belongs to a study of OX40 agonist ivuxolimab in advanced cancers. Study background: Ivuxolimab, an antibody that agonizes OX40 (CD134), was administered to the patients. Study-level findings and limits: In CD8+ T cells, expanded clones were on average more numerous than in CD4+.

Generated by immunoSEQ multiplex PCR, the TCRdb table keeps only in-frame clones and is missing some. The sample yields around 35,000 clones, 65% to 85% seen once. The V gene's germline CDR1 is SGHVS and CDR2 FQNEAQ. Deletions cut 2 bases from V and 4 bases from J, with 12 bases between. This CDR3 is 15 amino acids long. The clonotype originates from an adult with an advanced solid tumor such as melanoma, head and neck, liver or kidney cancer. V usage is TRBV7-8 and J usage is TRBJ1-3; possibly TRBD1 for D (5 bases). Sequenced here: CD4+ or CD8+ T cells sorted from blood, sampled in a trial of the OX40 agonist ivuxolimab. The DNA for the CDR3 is TGTGCCAGCAGCTTAACGGGAGGGGCAGGAAACACCATATATTTT. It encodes CASSLTGGAGNTIYF.